This T cell receptor beta chain stems from a study of shared clonotypes between healthy human individuals. Sequencing used immunoSEQ multiplex PCR; TCRdb keeps in-frame clones, though not all of them. The data show roughly 2.2 million clones, 85% to 95% seen once. The CDR3 spans 16 residues. The germline V gene encodes CDR1 LGHNA and CDR2 YNFKEQ. V gave up 0 bases and J gave up 0 bases, with 11 bases separating them. Input material: naive CD4+ T cells from PBMCs. Indicated subset: CD45RA+ positively selected. V usage is TRBV4-2 and J usage is TRBJ1-1; tentatively, D is TRBD1 (5 bases). The sequence was obtained from a man aged 18 to 30 in good health. Some clones in this sample may be carry-over from other donors' samples. In nucleotides, the CDR3 is TGTGCCAGCAGCCAAGACAGGGTGGTCATGAACACTGAAGCTTTCTTT. Encoded protein: CASSQDRVVMNTEAFF.